Listed below are T cell receptor beta chains from one sample, sequenced in a study of CD8 T cells in ankylosing spondylitis. TCRdb analysed the 5' RACE reads with MiXCR anew, one entry per CDR3 protein. The sample holds hundreds of thousands of distinct CDR3 sequences; roughly 20% are singletons and the top ten take approximately 14%. Sequencing was done on a sample of blood, either unsorted or a sorted T cell fraction (not recorded which). The receptors derive from a male donor with ankylosing spondylitis or in good health (not recorded which). CDR3s include the opening cysteine and the closing phenylalanine or tryptophan. Each record gives: CDR3 DNA, CDR3 protein, D gene, J gene, V gene, clone size. The D gene is left open where the match is weak. Rows may omit the clone size; those that give it use once, few, many or a size class.

CDR3nt: TGCAGCGTTCGTCAGTTGGCAGGGGGCTTCTACGAGCAGTACTTC; CDR3aa: CSVRQLAGGFYEQYF; d_gene: TRBD1; j_gene: TRBJ2-7; v_gene: TRBV29-1; abundance: few
CDR3nt: TGTGCCAGCAGCTTAGACGGGGGAATAGGGTCACCCCTCCACTTT; CDR3aa: CASSLDGGIGSPLHF; d_gene: -; j_gene: TRBJ1-6; v_gene: TRBV7-6; abundance: -
CDR3nt: TGCGCCAGCAGCCAAGATCCTAGGACAGTGAACTATGGCTACACCTTC; CDR3aa: CASSQDPRTVNYGYTF; d_gene: -; j_gene: TRBJ1-2; v_gene: TRBV4-1; abundance: -
CDR3nt: TGTGCCAGCAGCAATTACTCCAAGGATATGAACACTGAAGCTTTCTTT; CDR3aa: CASSNYSKDMNTEAFF; d_gene: -; j_gene: TRBJ1-1; v_gene: TRBV12-3/TRBV12-4; abundance: few
CDR3nt: TGTGCCAGCAGCCAAGGGCGACTCCAACGGGACATTCAGTACTTC; CDR3aa: CASSQGRLQRDIQYF; d_gene: -; j_gene: TRBJ2-4; v_gene: TRBV4-2; abundance: -
CDR3nt: TGCGCCAGCAACCACATCGATGGGGCGGGTACTGAAGCTTTCTTT; CDR3aa: CASNHIDGAGTEAFF; d_gene: -; j_gene: TRBJ1-1; v_gene: TRBV5-1; abundance: -
CDR3nt: TGTGCCAGCAGCCCCCCCCTGGACCCTGAAGCTTTCTTT; CDR3aa: CASSPPLDPEAFF; d_gene: -; j_gene: TRBJ1-1; v_gene: TRBV7-9; abundance: -
CDR3nt: TGTGCCAGCAGCCCTGAGCGGGGGGGGTTTGATGAGCAGTTCTTC; CDR3aa: CASSPERGGFDEQFF; d_gene: TRBD2; j_gene: TRBJ2-1; v_gene: TRBV7-2; abundance: -
CDR3nt: TGTGCCAGCAGTTCGCCCCCCGGCTACACCTTC; CDR3aa: CASSSPPGYTF; d_gene: -; j_gene: TRBJ1-2; v_gene: TRBV28; abundance: few
CDR3nt: TGTGCCAGCAGCTGGGGGACTGCGGCTTACGAGCAGTACTTC; CDR3aa: CASSWGTAAYEQYF; d_gene: -; j_gene: TRBJ2-7; v_gene: TRBV5-6; abundance: -
CDR3nt: TGTGCTAGTGGCCTCGAGGTCGGGGAGCTGTTTTTT; CDR3aa: CASGLEVGELFF; d_gene: -; j_gene: TRBJ2-2; v_gene: TRBV12-5; abundance: -
CDR3nt: TGTGCCAGCAGCGGGACAGGAGAGATCTACGAGCAGTACTTC; CDR3aa: CASSGTGEIYEQYF; d_gene: TRBD1; j_gene: TRBJ2-7; v_gene: TRBV12-3/TRBV12-4; abundance: many
CDR3nt: TGTGCCAGCAGCCAAAAAAAGGGGCGGAACACCGGGGAGCTGTTTTTT; CDR3aa: CASSQKKGRNTGELFF; d_gene: -; j_gene: TRBJ2-2; v_gene: TRBV3-1; abundance: -